Listed below are T cell receptor beta chains from one sample, sequenced in a study of T cell responses to AZD1222 COVID-19 vaccine. Assay used: immunoSEQ multiplex PCR; TCRdb lists only in-frame clones, some missing. Among 140,000 to 150,000 clones, about 90% were seen once, and the ten largest hold 7% to 9%. The material was peripheral blood, obtained 28 days after the second dose of the MenACWY control vaccine. These receptor sequences come from an adult who received the MenACWY meningococcal vaccine as a control. CDR3s include the opening cysteine and the closing phenylalanine or tryptophan. A D gene is named only where the DNA matches it firmly. Not all rows give a size; the values are once, few, many and, for expanded clones, a class.

TRBJ1-1,TRBV7-9,NA,NA,CASSLATVVREAFF
TRBJ2-5,TRBV11-2,TRBD2,few,CASSLDAPSSSGGFRETQYF
TRBJ2-3,TRBV18,TRBD1,NA,CASSPDLRQGIDTQYF
TRBJ1-4,TRBV29-1,NA,NA,CSVLIPWGANEKLFF
TRBJ1-5,TRBV3-1/TRBV3-2,NA,NA,CASSQDGGGYQPQHF
TRBJ1-5,TRBV6-2/TRBV6-3,TRBD1,NA,CASSARGLGNQPQHF
TRBJ2-7,TRBV7-3,TRBD2,NA,CASSSAAGSTIYEQYF
TRBJ2-1,TRBV19,NA,few,CASSIDVTLGDSYNEQFF
TRBJ2-5,TRBV7-3,NA,once,CASSLQEGETQYF
TRBJ1-2,TRBV13,NA,NA,CASSPRGYGYTF
TRBJ1-5,TRBV21-1,NA,NA,CASSSPGARNQPQHF
TRBJ2-3,TRBV19,NA,NA,CASSRAGTDTQYF
TRBJ1-5,TRBV12-3/TRBV12-4,NA,once,CASSTPQGPQHF
TRBJ2-7,TRBV5-5,TRBD1,NA,CASWDRVYEQYF
TRBJ1-1,TRBV4-1,TRBD1,NA,CASSQEAQGIVTEAFF
TRBJ2-7,TRBV14,TRBD1,NA,CASSQVAGGSYEQYF
TRBJ1-5,TRBV2,NA,NA,CASEVGGGNQPQHF
TRBJ2-5,TRBV7-2,TRBD2,once,CASSLKSGGAMYF
TRBJ1-1,TRBV5-4,NA,NA,CASSLMNTEAFF
TRBJ2-5,TRBV7-8,TRBD1,NA,CASFHNRRGRSQETQYF
TRBJ2-7,TRBV2,NA,few,CASSWGVPRYEQYF
TRBJ2-3,TRBV7-9,TRBD1,few,CASSPTGSNTDTQYF
TRBJ1-1,TRBV9,TRBD1,NA,CASSVGTGGQDAFF
TRBJ1-5,TRBV30,TRBD1,NA,CAWSGGGLGDQPQHF
TRBJ2-4,TRBV7-2,NA,NA,CASSSSHGAAIQYF
TRBJ2-1,TRBV19,NA,NA,CASSIGRDASHEQFF
TRBJ2-1,TRBV27,TRBD2,NA,CASSLAPSLAGSDNEQFF
TRBJ1-1,TRBV7-8,NA,NA,CASSQGLEAFF
TRBJ2-7,TRBV7-8,NA,NA,CASSPGSYEQYF
TRBJ1-1,TRBV7-9,TRBD1,NA,CASSPLDRGSKTEAFF
TRBJ2-1,TRBV14,TRBD2,NA,CASSPGLAGAYNEQFF
TRBJ1-5,TRBV19,NA,NA,CASDRGRSNQPQHF
TRBJ1-1,TRBV18,NA,NA,CASSPDRDTLRAFF
TRBJ1-1,TRBV7-9,NA,NA,CASSLDWGSDTEAFF
TRBJ2-3,TRBV7-3,NA,NA,CASSSPTRASTDTQYF
TRBJ1-1,TRBV19,NA,NA,CASTATPLNTEAFF
TRBJ1-6,TRBV6-2/TRBV6-3,NA,NA,CASSLAGYNSPLHF
TRBJ2-7,TRBV18,NA,once,CASSPLYQHGGDEQYF
TRBJ1-4,TRBV5-1,NA,NA,CASTPGTLTNEKLFF
TRBJ2-2,TRBV7-9,TRBD1,NA,CASRLSAGGPGELFF
TRBJ2-1,TRBV28,NA,once,CASSLWNTNEQFF
TRBJ1-5,TRBV7-9,NA,NA,CASSLYGNSNQPQHF
TRBJ2-3,TRBV10-3,TRBD2,NA,CAISRKVLAGGPGLPDTQYF
TRBJ2-7,TRBV29-1,NA,NA,CSVDWSGTHEQYF
TRBJ1-4,TRBV21-1,NA,NA,CASSKVWAGEKLFF
TRBJ2-1,TRBV5-8,NA,NA,CASSLARAGEQFF
TRBJ1-6,TRBV5-6,TRBD1,NA,CASSDLTTGYNSPLHF
TRBJ2-2,TRBV4-2,NA,NA,CASSQVTGELFF
TRBJ1-1,TRBV29-1,NA,NA,CSVSTEGGWAEAFF
TRBJ1-4,TRBV5-6,NA,NA,CASSSRTWGDEKLFF
TRBJ2-1,TRBV6-2/TRBV6-3,TRBD2,NA,CASSITFLGLQLADSYNEQFF
TRBJ2-5,TRBV19,TRBD1,NA,CASSPEGARYQETQYF
TRBJ2-7,TRBV27,TRBD2,once,CAISWVHWGRTSGSSEFHEQYF